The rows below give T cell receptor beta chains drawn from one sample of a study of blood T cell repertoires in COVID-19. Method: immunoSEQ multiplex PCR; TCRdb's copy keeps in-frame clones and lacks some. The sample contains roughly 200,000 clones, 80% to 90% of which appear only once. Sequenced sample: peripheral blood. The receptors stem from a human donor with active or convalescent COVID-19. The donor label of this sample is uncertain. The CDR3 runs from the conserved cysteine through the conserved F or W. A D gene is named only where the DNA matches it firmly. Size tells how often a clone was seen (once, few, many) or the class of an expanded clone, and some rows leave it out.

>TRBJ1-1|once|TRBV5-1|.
TGCGCCAGCAGCTCCGGGGGTGGGACTGAAGCTTTCTTT
CASSSGGGTEAFF
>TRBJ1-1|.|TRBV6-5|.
TGTGCCAGCAACAGGGTATTCATGAACACTGAAGCTTTCTTT
CASNRVFMNTEAFF
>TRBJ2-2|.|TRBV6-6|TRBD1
TGTGCCAGCAGCCCCGGGACAGGGAGTAACACCGGGGAGCTGTTTTTT
CASSPGTGSNTGELFF
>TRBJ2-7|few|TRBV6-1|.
TGTGCCAGCAGTGAAGACAGGCAGGGCCTGATCTACGAGCAGTACTTC
CASSEDRQGLIYEQYF
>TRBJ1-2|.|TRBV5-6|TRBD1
TGTGCCAGCAGCTGGACAGGGAAGTCTGGCTACACCTTC
CASSWTGKSGYTF
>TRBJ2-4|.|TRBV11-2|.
TGTGCCAGCAGCCCCATGAGGCAAAACATTCAGTACTTC
CASSPMRQNIQYF
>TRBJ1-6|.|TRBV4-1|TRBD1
TGCGCCAGCAGCCAAGCAGACACAGGGGGTAATTCACCCCTCCACTTT
CASSQADTGGNSPLHF
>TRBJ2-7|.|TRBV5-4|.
TGTGCCAGCAGCTTGGGGAGCGGGTTGGGGACCTACGAGCAGTACTTC
CASSLGSGLGTYEQYF
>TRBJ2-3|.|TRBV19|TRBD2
TGTGCCAGTAGTATACAGCGGGGGGGCCCAGATACGCAGTATTTT
CASSIQRGGPDTQYF
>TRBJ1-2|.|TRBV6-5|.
TGTGCCAGCACGGTGGCGGCTACTAATGGCTACACCTTC
CASTVAATNGYTF
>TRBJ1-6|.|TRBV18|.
TGTGCCAGCTCACCAGCAGGGGCCCTCTATAATTCACCCCTCCACTTT
CASSPAGALYNSPLHF
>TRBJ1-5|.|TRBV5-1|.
TGCGCCAGCAGCTCCGGACTAGAAAATCAGCCCCAGCATTTT
CASSSGLENQPQHF
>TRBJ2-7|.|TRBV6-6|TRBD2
TGTGCCAGCAGTTACTCGTCTAGCGGGCGGCTCGAGCAGTACTTC
CASSYSSSGRLEQYF
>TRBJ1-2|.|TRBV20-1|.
TGCAGTGCTAGTTCGGGGGGCGATGGCTACACCTTC
CSASSGGDGYTF
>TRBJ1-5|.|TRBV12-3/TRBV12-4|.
TGTGCCAGCAGTTTGACTAAAGTTCAGCCCCAGCATTTT
CASSLTKVQPQHF
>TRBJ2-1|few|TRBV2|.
TGTGCCAGCAGTGATTTGAGGGTTAGCTCCTACAATGAGCAGTTCTTC
CASSDLRVSSYNEQFF
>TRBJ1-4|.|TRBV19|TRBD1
TGTGCCAGTAGTATCCGGCAGGGGGATGAAAAACTGTTTTTT
CASSIRQGDEKLFF
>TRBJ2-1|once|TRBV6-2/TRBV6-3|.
TGTGCCAGCAGTTACCTCACGGGAGTGGACAATGAGCAGTTCTTC
CASSYLTGVDNEQFF
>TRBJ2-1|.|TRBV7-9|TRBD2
TGTGCCAGCAGCTCCTCGGGGGGTAGCGGGAGGGCCGGAGGTGAGCAGTTCTTC
CASSSSGGSGRAGGEQFF
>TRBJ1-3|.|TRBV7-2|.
TGTGCCAGCAGCTTAGCCGGGGGATCAAACACCATATATTTT
CASSLAGGSNTIYF
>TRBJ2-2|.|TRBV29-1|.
TGCAGCGTGAGGCGGAATTCGAACACCGGGGAGCTGTTTTTT
CSVRRNSNTGELFF
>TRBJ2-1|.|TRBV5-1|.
TGCGCCAGCAGCCCAACCGGGACAAATCTCAATGAGCAGTTCTTC
CASSPTGTNLNEQFF
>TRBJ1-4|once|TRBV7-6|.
TGTGCCAGCAGCTTAGAAGGGGGTTGGGTTGAAAAACTGTTTTTT
CASSLEGGWVEKLFF
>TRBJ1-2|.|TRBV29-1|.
TGCAGCCTTCCCCGGGGTGCCTATGACTACACCTTC
CSLPRGAYDYTF
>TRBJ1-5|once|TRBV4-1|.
TGCGCCAGCAGCCAAGGGGGCACTAGCAATCAGCCCCAGCATTTT
CASSQGGTSNQPQHF
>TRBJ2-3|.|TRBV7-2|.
TGTGCCAGCAGCTTAGATAGGAGAGGAAGGACAGATACGCAGTATTTT
CASSLDRRGRTDTQYF
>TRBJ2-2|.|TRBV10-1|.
TGCGCCAGCAGTGAGTTGACCATTGAGGGTTTTACCTCGGACCGGAACACCGGGGAGCTGTTTTTT
CASSELTIEGFTSDRNTGELFF
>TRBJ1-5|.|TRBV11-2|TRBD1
TGTGCCAGCAGCTCTAAAACCGGGACAGGAGACAATCAGCCCCAGCATTTT
CASSSKTGTGDNQPQHF
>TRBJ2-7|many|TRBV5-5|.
TGTGCCAGCAGCTTGGCCGGAGCCCAAACCTACGAGCAGTACTTC
CASSLAGAQTYEQYF
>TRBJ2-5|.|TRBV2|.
TGTGCCAGCAGTCGACAGGTGTCCGGAGAGACCCAGTACTTC
CASSRQVSGETQYF
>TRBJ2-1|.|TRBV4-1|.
TGCGCCAGCAGCCAGATGGGACTCAGCTCCTACAATGAGCAGTTCTTC
CASSQMGLSSYNEQFF
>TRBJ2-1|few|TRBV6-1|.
TGTGCCAGCAGTGAAAGTAGAGGCTACAATGAGCAGTTCTTC
CASSESRGYNEQFF
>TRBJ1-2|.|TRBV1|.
TGCACCAGAGTGACCCCATCCAGACAGGCGGTTGACTATGGCTACACCTTC
CTRVTPSRQAVDYGYTF
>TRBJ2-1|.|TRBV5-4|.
TGTGCCAGCAGCTTGGCGGGCGCCGAGGGTCAGTTCTTC
CASSLAGAEGQFF
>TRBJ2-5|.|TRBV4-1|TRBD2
TGCGCCAGCAGCCAACTAGCGGGAGGGCCCGGGACCCAGTACTTC
CASSQLAGGPGTQYF
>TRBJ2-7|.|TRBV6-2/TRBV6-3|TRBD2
TGTGCCAGCAGCCGACCGACTAGCGGGGGCCTTTCCTACGAGCAGTACTTC
CASSRPTSGGLSYEQYF
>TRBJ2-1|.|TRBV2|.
TGTGCCAGCAGTGTTACGGACAATGAGCAGTTCTTC
CASSVTDNEQFF
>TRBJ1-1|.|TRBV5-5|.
TGTGCCAGCACCCCACGTGGAGGGCCAATTGGGGACACTGAAGCTTTCTTT
CASTPRGGPIGDTEAFF
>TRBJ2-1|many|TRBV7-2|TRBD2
TGTGCCAGCAGCCCATGGCCGCGGGGGGGTAGCTCCTACAATGAGCAGTTCTTC
CASSPWPRGGSSYNEQFF
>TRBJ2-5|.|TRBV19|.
TGTGCCAGTAGTATAGGGGGGCACTGGGAGACCCAGTACTTC
CASSIGGHWETQYF
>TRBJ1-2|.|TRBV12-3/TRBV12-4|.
TGTGCCAGCAGTTTAGCGGGAGGGAGTGGCTACACCTTC
CASSLAGGSGYTF
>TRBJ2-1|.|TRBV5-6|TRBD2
TGTGCCAGCAGTCCGGGACTAGGGACCTACAATGAGCAGTTCTTC
CASSPGLGTYNEQFF